These 18 T cell receptor beta chains were all obtained from the same sample, sequenced in a study of T-cell reconstitution after alpha-beta-depleted transplantation in children. Preparation of the TCRbeta library used unique molecular identifiers. TCRdb re-called the PCR reads with MiXCR, one entry per CDR3 protein. This sample has about 980,000 distinct CDR3 sequences, with roughly 31% found just once. The sequencing used PBMCs, mostly from graft donor cells, collected 360 days after TCRalphabeta/CD19-depleted stem cell transplant. The receptors originated from a boy younger than two who had a stem cell transplant for SCID, so the T cells may come from the graft donor.

The rearrangement uses TRBV29-1 and TRBJ1-2, with D possibly being TRBD1 (5 bases). In germline, CDR1 is SQVTM, CDR2 ANQGSEA. V lost 2 bases and J lost 2, with 12 bases in between. The CDR3 sequence is 14 residues long. The CDR3 DNA reads TGCAGCGTTGAAAATCAGGGACGAAACTATGGCTACACCTTC. Its translation: CSVENQGRNYGYTF.

This clonotype was seen just once. The chain is built from TRBV12-3 or TRBV12-4 and TRBJ1-1, with D possibly TRBD1 on 5 matching bases. The CDR3 is made up of 18 amino acids. V was pared by 5 bases and J by 5 bases, with 27 bases between. CDR3 sequence reads: CASSPGTSRSQTRTEAFF. The CDR3 DNA sequence: TGTGCCAGCAGTCCAGGGACCTCGAGGAGTCAAACCCGAACTGAAGCTTTCTTT.

The chain joins TRBV6-1 to TRBJ2-7; 7 bases match TRBD1. Germline CDR1 MNHNS, CDR2 SASEGT. V shed 7 bases, J shed 0 bases, and the junction held 6 bases outside the gene matches. The CDR3 is 14 residues long. Here the CDR3 DNA reads TGTGCCAGCACGGGACAGTACCGCTCCTACGAGCAGTACTTC. Amino acids: CASTGQYRSYEQYF.

The chain has TRBV9 and TRBJ2-1; 7 bases fit TRBD1. The germline V gene has CDR1 SGDLS and CDR2 YYNGEE. V lost 0 bases, J lost 6 bases, and 6 bases stayed unmatched. This CDR3 comprises 15 residues. CDR3 bases: TGTGCCAGCAGCGTAGGGGGCAGGGGGTTCAATGAGCAGTTCTTC. As protein: CASSVGGRGFNEQFF.

The genes are TRBV3-1 and TRBJ2-7, with 7 bases lining up with TRBD2. The CDR3 length is 13 residues. The J segment lost 9 bases and the V segment lost 1 base, leaving 6 bases of the junction unmatched. Germline V gives CDR1 LGHDT, CDR2 YNNKEL (reference sequence). As DNA, the CDR3 is TGTGCCAGCAGCCAAGGGACTAGTTTGGCGCAGTACTTC. This encodes CASSQGTSLAQYF.

This clonotype turned up a few times. The CDR3 region is CASSLGRGAHTGELFF. CDR3 nucleotide sequence: TGTGCCAGCAGCTTAGGGCGCGGGGCGCACACCGGGGAGCTGTTTTTT. V usage is TRBV11-2 and J usage is TRBJ2-2; D perhaps matches TRBD2 (6 bases). Trimming pared 1 base from V and 3 bases from J, leaving 12 bases between. From germline, CDR1 is SGHAT and CDR2 FQNNGV. The CDR3 runs to 16 residues.

This clonotype has just a few counts. V gene TRBV12-3 or TRBV12-4 combines with J gene TRBJ2-5; 7 nucleotides agree with TRBD1. The CDR3 sequence is 15 residues long. The trim removed 3 bases at V and 6 bases at J, leaving 10 bases unmatched. In DNA, the CDR3 is TGTGCCAGCAGTTTCGGGACAGCCCCTAAACAGACCCAGTACTTC. Translating it yields CASSFGTAPKQTQYF.

The gene calls are TRBV7-2 and TRBJ2-3, with D perhaps being TRBD1 or TRBD2 (6 bases each). The V end lost 2 bases, the J end lost 2 bases, and 17 bases lay between the germline ends. Per the germline V gene, CDR1 is SGHTA and CDR2 is FQGNSA. This CDR3 is built from 17 residues. The DNA for the CDR3 is TGTGCCAGCAGCTTATCGGGGGCGGCTCAATTCACAGATACGCAGTATTTT. The encoded protein is CASSLSGAAQFTDTQYF.

The V call is TRBV2, the J call TRBJ2-7; TRBD2 matches at 7 bases. Germline-derived CDR1 and CDR2 are SNHLY and FYNNEI. The length of the CDR3 is 20 residues. V shed 2 bases and J 5 bases; nucleotides not matched to a gene: 24. The CDR3 sequence is CASSEYFVRFIGGKDDEQYF. DNA of the CDR3: TGTGCCAGCAGTGAATATTTCGTGCGGTTTATCGGGGGGAAAGACGACGAGCAGTACTTC.

There are a few counts of this clonotype. The chain's CDR3 is CSASGGASGELFF. The CDR3 DNA sequence: TGCAGTGCTAGCGGGGGGGCGTCCGGGGAGCTGTTTTTT. The chain links TRBV20-1 to TRBJ2-2; 8 bases match TRBD2. With 3 bases clipped from V and 6 bases from J, the junction kept 3 bases outside the gene matches. The CDR3 is made up of 13 amino acids. Per germline, CDR1 DFQATT and CDR2 SNEGSKA (reference sequence).

This clonotype was seen more than once but under ten times. The chain uses TRBV6-1 and TRBJ2-1, with D perhaps matching TRBD1 or TRBD2 (7 bases each). V lost 5 bases and J 4 bases, leaving 24 bases between the germline ends. CDR1 is MNHNS, CDR2 SASEGT, per germline. The CDR3 extends over 18 amino acids. CDR3 coding DNA: TGTGCCAGCAGTCAGGGGGGAGGGACCTTGTGGGGTTACAATGAGCAGTTCTTC. Translated: CASSQGGGTLWGYNEQFF.

The chain combines TRBV12-3 or TRBV12-4 with TRBJ1-2; D might be TRBD1 (6 bases). Trimming cost V 1 base and J 4 bases, with 16 bases left between them. CDR3 length equals 16 residues. The CDR3 DNA follows: TGTGCCAGCAGTTTAGGCAGGGGCAGAGGAATCTATGGCTACACCTTC. This sequence encodes CASSLGRGRGIYGYTF.

This clonotype was seen ten or more times. In nucleotides, the CDR3 is TGTGCCAGCAGCCCCCAGGGGGACAGGGCCTCCTACAATGAGCAGTTCTTC. Translated: CASSPQGDRASYNEQFF. The chain carries TRBV7-3 and TRBJ2-1; 9 bases match TRBD1. Germline CDR1 and CDR2: SGHTA and FQGTGA. The V gene end was trimmed by 5 bases and the J gene end by 0 bases; junction bases not matched to a gene: 8. This CDR3 has 17 amino acids.

The chain combines TRBV28 with TRBJ2-2; TRBD2 aligns across 7 bases. Germline CDR1 reads MDHEN; CDR2 reads SYDVKM. After removal of 6 bases from V and 4 bases from J, the junction contained 11 bases not matched to a gene. The CDR3 is 16 amino acids. The CDR3 protein is CASSPIGGGSTGELFF. CDR3 DNA sequence: TGTGCCAGCAGCCCAATAGGCGGGGGAAGCACCGGGGAGCTGTTTTTT.

This clonotype was observed a handful of times. The chain carries TRBV6-2 or TRBV6-3 and TRBJ2-3, with TRBD2 matching 12 bases. The ends lost 4 bases at V and 2 bases at J; junction bases unmatched: 10. The CDR3 runs 18 residues. From germline, CDR1 is MNHEY and CDR2 SVGEGT. CDR3 residues: CASSFGRTSGALTDTQYF. The CDR3 coding sequence is TGTGCCAGCAGTTTTGGGCGGACTAGCGGGGCCCTCACAGATACGCAGTATTTT.

V gene TRBV7-6 combines with J gene TRBJ2-3, with D possibly TRBD2 on 6 matching bases. CDR3 length: 16 residues. The germline V and J ends were trimmed by 1 base and 1 base, with 12 bases remaining between them. From germline, CDR1 is SGHVS and CDR2 FNYEAQ. CDR3 nucleotides: TGTGCCAGCAGCTTAGTTTCGGCTAGCGGCACAGATACGCAGTATTTT. Encoded protein: CASSLVSASGTDTQYF.

The gene calls are TRBV28 and TRBJ2-7; no clear D gene. The CDR3 sequence is 14 residues long. V shed 7 bases and J shed 2 bases, with 15 bases lying between them. The germline CDR1 and CDR2 sequences are MDHEN and SYDVKM. CDR3 coding DNA: TGTGCCAGCAAACCCCTAGACACAACCTACGAGCAGTACTTC. Amino acid sequence: CASKPLDTTYEQYF.

This clonotype occurred a few times. This chain connects TRBV7-3 to TRBJ2-3, with 7 bases that match TRBD2. The V and J ends lost 1 base and 4 bases, in that order; junction bases with no gene match: 8. The CDR3 consists of 16 residues. Germline-derived CDR1 and CDR2 are SGHTA and FQGTGA. The CDR3 DNA sequence: TGTGCCAGCAGCTTAAGTGCGGGAGTGGGGTCAGATACGCAGTATTTT. Translation: CASSLSAGVGSDTQYF. Using reference TRBV7-3 and TRBJ2-3 for the parts outside the CDR3, the full variable domain is GAGVSQTPSNKVTEKGKYVELRCDPISGHTALYWYRQSLGQGPEFLIYFQGTGAADDSGLPNDRFFAVRPEGSVSTLKIQRTERGDSAVYLCASSLSAGVGSDTQYFGPGTRLTVL.